The 5 T cell receptor beta chains listed next were all sequenced from one sample in a study of shared clonotypes between healthy human individuals. The naive CD8 fraction comprised CD45RO-negative cells positively selected for CCR7 and excluded terminally differentiated effector memory CD45RA+ cells. The protocol was immunoSEQ multiplex PCR, while the TCRdb copy is restricted to in-frame clones and leaves out a portion. Of fewer than 700,000 clones listed, 85% to 95% were seen once; the top ten hold 0.11%. Specimen: naive CD8+ T cells sorted from blood. These receptors all come from a woman aged 30 to 39 in good health.

This clone was seen once. The J gene is TRBJ2-3, the V gene TRBV5-4; 10 nucleotides line up with TRBD2. The V and J ends lost 3 bases and 6 bases, in that order; junction bases with no gene match: 7. CDR1 and CDR2 (germline): SGHNT, YYREEE (reference sequence). The CDR3 consists of 15 residues. CDR3 loop: CASSSVTSGRDTQYF. The CDR3 bases are TGTGCCAGCAGCTCGGTGACTAGCGGGCGGGATACGCAGTATTTT.

This clone was recorded once. The chain joins TRBV7-6 to TRBJ2-3; D is undetermined. CDR3 length: 14 residues. V shed 2 bases and J shed 2 bases, with 8 bases lying between them. Germline V gene sequence: CDR1 SGHVS, CDR2 FNYEAQ. CDR3 coding DNA: TGTGCCAGCAGCTTATTGGGAAACACAGATACGCAGTATTTT. This codes for CASSLLGNTDTQYF.

The rearrangement uses TRBV27 and TRBJ1-1; TRBD1 is a possible D gene (5 bases). Germline CDR1 is MNHEY and CDR2 is SMNVEV (reference sequence). V lost 5 bases and J 5 bases, leaving 18 bases between the germline ends. The CDR3 contains 15 residues. The CDR3 DNA reads as TGTGCCAGCAGTGGTTGGGGCAGGGAGGGTACTGAAGCTTTCTTT. Translated, it gives CASSGWGREGTEAFF.

The chain has TRBV9 and TRBJ2-5; TRBD1 or TRBD2 may be the D gene (5 bases each). The germline V gene has CDR1 SGDLS and CDR2 YYNGEE. There are 13 residues in the CDR3. V lost 3 bases and J 3 bases, leaving 9 bases between the germline ends. DNA for the CDR3: TGTGCCAGCAGCGGGGACGGAGAAGAGACCCAGTACTTC. Residues: CASSGDGEETQYF.

J is TRBJ1-4 and V is TRBV6-6; 8 nucleotides agree with TRBD1. Germline-derived CDR1 and CDR2 are MNHNY and SVGAGI (reference sequence). Trimming removed 6 bases from V and 7 bases from J; junction bases left unmatched: 10. This CDR3 is 15 amino acids long. The CDR3 DNA sequence: TGTGCCAGCAGGCTTGACAGGGGTGCAAGTGAAAAACTGTTTTTT. Its translation: CASRLDRGASEKLFF.